The rows below give T cell receptor beta chains drawn from one sample of a study of patients and donors after allogeneic stem cell transplantation. TCRdb recomputed calls from the RT-PCR reads with MiXCR, one row per CDR3 protein. The sample carries roughly 140,000 distinct CDR3 sequences, approximately 40% recorded once. The source material was blood, either unsorted or a sorted T cell fraction (not recorded which). The source is a human donor who was either an allogeneic HSCT recipient or a stem cell or donor lymphocyte infusion donor (not recorded which). It is not recorded whose cells these are; they may come from a transplant donor. CDR3s include the opening cysteine and the closing phenylalanine or tryptophan.

v_call	j_call	cdr3_aa
TRBV2	TRBJ2-1	CASSLLFGGVSYNEQFF
TRBV10-3	TRBJ2-5	CAISVGLAGQETQYF
TRBV30	TRBJ1-4	CAWMDNRDEKLFF
TRBV10-3	TRBJ2-2	CAISDLGLAENTGELFF
TRBV12-3/TRBV12-4	TRBJ1-4	CASSPPGSDEKLFF
TRBV27	TRBJ2-1	CASSFLDRGNEQFF
TRBV6-5	TRBJ2-1	CASSYLGTAYNEQFF
TRBV6-2/TRBV6-3	TRBJ2-2	CASNPGPVGELFF
TRBV20-1	TRBJ2-1	CTSTGVYNEQFF
TRBV12-3/TRBV12-4	TRBJ1-5	CASSLGGPQHF